The sequence of this T cell receptor beta chain was determined in a study of T-cell reconstitution after alpha-beta-depleted transplantation in children. Study-level points and caveats: Roughly two months post-transplant, alpha-beta T cells reportedly originated from several hundred graft clones that had expanded. From newly produced T cells came most of the T-cell counts and diversity one year after transplant.

As it was prepared, the TCRbeta library received unique molecular identifiers. MiXCR was run by TCRdb on the PCR reads, yielding one entry per CDR3 protein. Of 84,000 or so distinct CDR3 sequences detected, roughly 15% appear once; the ten largest clones hold around 20%. As to this clonotype: Its antigen remains unknown.

This material consisted of PBMCs, mostly from graft donor cells, taken 180 days after TCRalphabeta/CD19-depleted stem cell transplant. The sequence derives from a male patient between 2 and 10 years old who had a stem cell transplant for acute lymphoblastic leukemia, so the T cells may come from the graft donor.

DNA of the CDR3: TGCAGTGCTTCGCCGGGACAGGGGGCTCTAGTTGAGACCCAGTACTTC. It is translated as CSASPGQGALVETQYF. V and J are TRBV20-1 and TRBJ2-5; 12 bases line up with TRBD1. Trimming cost V 5 bases and J 5 bases; bases outside gene matches: 12. Germline V gene data show CDR1 as DFQATT and CDR2 as SNEGSKA (reference sequence). This CDR3 comprises 16 residues.